These 4 T cell receptor beta chains share one sample of origin, sequenced in a study of Ad26.COV2.S vaccination and SARS-CoV-2 variants. The treatment here: some 20 received Ad26.COV2.S at low or high dose, single or two shots; about 5 received placebo; per-sample allocation not given. Specimen acquisition occurred on day 63 following the initial vaccine or placebo injection. Some clones are missing from TCRdb's copy, which holds only in-frame ones; the method was immunoSEQ multiplex PCR. The sample records fewer than 500,000 clones, approximately 92% being singletons. The material sequenced was peripheral blood, taken in a trial of Ad26.COV2.S vaccine versus placebo. Receptors were obtained from a person aged 18 to 65 who received the Ad26.COV2.S COVID-19 vaccine or a placebo.

This clone came up once. The chain couples TRBV27 to TRBJ1-5, with D tentatively TRBD1 (5 bases). Germline V gene data show CDR1 as MNHEY and CDR2 as SMNVEV (reference sequence). The CDR3 covers 13 residues. Deletions cut 3 bases from V and 10 bases from J, with 13 bases between. CDR3 bases: TGTGCCAGCAGTTTGGGCAGGGAAAGACCCCAGCATTTT. Its translation is CASSLGRERPQHF.

The V and J genes are TRBV19 and TRBJ1-1; D is ambiguous. The CDR3 extends over 13 amino acids. Trimming left V 4 bases short and J 0 bases short, with 6 bases between. CDR1 and CDR2 from the germline V gene are LNHDA and SQIVND (reference sequence). CDR3 nucleotide sequence: TGTGCCAGTAGTAACAGCTTGAACACTGAAGCTTTCTTT. Its translation is CASSNSLNTEAFF. Drawing the rest from reference TRBV19 and TRBJ1-1, the complete variable domain is DGGITQSPKYLFRKEGQNVTLSCEQNLNHDAMYWYRQDPGQGLRLIYYSQIVNDFQKGDIAEGYSVSREKKESFPLTVTSAQKNPTAFYLCASSNSLNTEAFFGQGTRLTVV.

Remarks on this clone: The same CDR3 can be traced to other DNA sequences in this sample. The chain employs TRBV9 and TRBJ1-3; D ambiguous. Per germline, CDR1 SGDLS and CDR2 YYNGEE. This CDR3 is 13 amino acids long. Trimming removed 3 bases at V and 0 bases at J, with 4 bases between. The DNA for the CDR3 is TGTGCCAGCAGCGCAGGCTCTGGAAACACCATATATTTT. Its translation: CASSAGSGNTIYF. The complete variable domain, with remaining parts taken from reference TRBV9 and TRBJ1-3, reads DSGVTQTPKHLITATGQRVTLRCSPRSGDLSVYWYQQSLDQGLQFLIQYYNGEERAKGNILERFSAQQFPDLHSELNLSSLELGDSALYFCASSAGSGNTIYFGEGSWLTVV.

This chain connects TRBV10-3 to TRBJ1-1; D ambiguous. The germline CDR1 and CDR2 sequences are ENHRY and SYGVKD. The CDR3 is made up of 12 amino acids. V gave up 3 bases and J gave up 3 bases, with 5 bases separating them. DNA for the CDR3: TGTGCCATCAGTGAATTGGACACTGAAGCTTTCTTT. This translates into CAISELDTEAFF.